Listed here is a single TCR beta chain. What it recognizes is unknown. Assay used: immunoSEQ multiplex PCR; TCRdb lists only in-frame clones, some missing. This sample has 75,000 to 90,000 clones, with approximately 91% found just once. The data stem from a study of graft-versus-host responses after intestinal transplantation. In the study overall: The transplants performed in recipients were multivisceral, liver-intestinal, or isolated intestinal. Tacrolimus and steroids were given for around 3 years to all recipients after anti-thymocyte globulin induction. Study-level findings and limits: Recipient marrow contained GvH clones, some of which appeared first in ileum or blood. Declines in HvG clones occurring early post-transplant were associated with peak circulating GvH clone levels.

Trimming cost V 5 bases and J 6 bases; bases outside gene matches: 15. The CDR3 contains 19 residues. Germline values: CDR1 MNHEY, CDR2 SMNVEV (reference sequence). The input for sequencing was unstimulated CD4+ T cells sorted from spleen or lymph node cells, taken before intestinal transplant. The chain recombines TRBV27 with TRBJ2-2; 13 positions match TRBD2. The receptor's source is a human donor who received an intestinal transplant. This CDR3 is CASSPMGPGTSGIAGELFF. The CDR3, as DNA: TGTGCCAGCAGTCCGATGGGCCCTGGGACTAGCGGGATCGCCGGGGAGCTGTTTTTT.